The clone carrying this TCR beta chain was counted between two and nine times. The antigen is undetermined. One base away lies a much larger clone, so this may be a sequencing read error. Orbital computed tomography and thyroid ultrasound, along with TRAb, serum thyroxine and clinical symptoms, underpinned diagnosis. PBMCs were isolated from an approximately 10 ml sample of fresh peripheral blood. This CDR3 is built from 14 residues. Germline values: CDR1 SGHTA, CDR2 FQGTGA. The sample belongs to a study of Graves' ophthalmopathy and Graves' hyperthyroidism. Study-wide results and limits: A 13-signature model separated ophthalmopathy from stable hyperthyroidism, just over 85% sensitivity, about 81% specificity. The authors also found most expanded thyroid clonotypes above 0.001 frequency in blood.

RNA transcripts yielded amplified TCR beta CDR3 regions. An initial RT-PCR round employing HTBI primers preceded a second-round multiplex PCR. TCRdb analysed the multiplex PCR reads with MiXCR anew, one entry per CDR3 protein. The sample comprises approximately 500,000 distinct CDR3 sequences, approximately 15% of which are singletons, and more than 8.5% rests with the top ten. The chain uses TRBV7-3 and TRBJ1-6; TRBD1 might be the D (6 bases). The specimen sequenced was blood. The sequence was collected from a woman aged 25 to 39 with Graves' ophthalmopathy. CDR3: CASSLSGDFSHLHF. CDR3 sequence (DNA): TGTGCCAGCAGCTTATCAGGGGATTTTTCACACCTCCACTTT.